Reported below is one T cell receptor beta chain. What it recognizes is unknown. The data originate from a study of shared clonotypes between healthy human individuals. Whole-study context: The donors, a couple of women and a few men, were aged 18 to 49. General study results and limits: Naive CD4 clonotype sharing across four donors was approximately 5.2%. Memory subsets had estimated richness that was generally smaller than that of naive subsets. Rarefaction revealed incomplete sorted-subset sequencing despite large depth.

Germline values: CDR1 LNHNV, CDR2 YYDKDF (reference sequence). With 3 bases clipped from V and 9 bases from J, the junction kept 13 bases outside the gene matches. CDR3 length: 17 residues. Profiling relied on immunoSEQ multiplex PCR, and the TCRdb table lists in-frame clones only, not all of them. Of some 1.5 million clones in the sample, about 96% were seen once. Input material: naive CD4+ T cells sorted from blood. Subset here: CD45RA+ positively selected. The sequence was collected from a man aged 25-45 years in good health. The chain links TRBV15 to TRBJ2-1; 11 nucleotides align to TRBD2. CDR3 protein: CATSSGFGTSGLGEQFF. For the CDR3, the DNA is TGTGCCACCAGCAGTGGTTTCGGGACTAGCGGCCTAGGTGAGCAGTTCTTC. The variable domain in full, with the rest retrieved from reference TRBV15 and TRBJ2-1, is DAMVIQNPRYQVTQFGKPVTLSCSQTLNHNVMYWYQQKSSQAPKLLFHYYDKDFNNEADTPDNFQSRRPNTSFCFLDIRSPGLGDTAMYLCATSSGFGTSGLGEQFFGPGTRLTVL.